A selection of T cell receptor beta chains follows, all from one sample in a study of blood T cell repertoires in COVID-19. Clones were read by immunoSEQ multiplex PCR, and TCRdb kept only the in-frame ones, dropping some. The table has around 86,000 clones, more than 80% seen once. Material: peripheral blood. Receptors originate from a woman of 80 years or more with acute or convalescent COVID-19. Each CDR3 is given with its conserved first and last residue. A D gene is named only where the DNA matches it firmly. For some rows the clone size is stated as once, few or many, or as a class when expanded; others skip it.

j_call clone_size v_call d_call cdr3_nt cdr3_aa
TRBJ2-7 . TRBV18 . TGTGCCAGCTCACCTAACTACGAGCAGTACTTC CASSPNYEQYF
TRBJ2-1 . TRBV7-6 TRBD2 TGTGCCAGCAGCTTAGCGGCTAGCGGGCATTACAATGAGCAGTTCTTC CASSLAASGHYNEQFF
TRBJ2-5 . TRBV7-9 . TGTGCCAGCAGCTTAGTCGGCCTAGATATGGAGACCCAGTACTTC CASSLVGLDMETQYF
TRBJ2-1 . TRBV7-9 . TGTGCCAGCAGTGGACAGGATGCGGGGAATGAGCAGTTCTTC CASSGQDAGNEQFF
TRBJ1-5 few TRBV19 . TGTGCCGCACGGGACAACAATCAGCCCCAGCATTTT CAARDNNQPQHF
TRBJ2-4 . TRBV27 . TGTGCCAGCAGTCTTACGGCAGACGGGAACATTCAGTACTTC CASSLTADGNIQYF
TRBJ2-5 few TRBV20-1 . TGCAGTGCCGTTAACCAAGAGACCCAGTACTTC CSAVNQETQYF
TRBJ2-7 . TRBV6-6 TRBD2 TGTGCCAGCAGCCCGGGGGGGAGCGAGCAGTACTTC CASSPGGSEQYF
TRBJ2-7 . TRBV27 TRBD2 TGTGCCAGCAGTTCCGGCGGGAGGTTCACCTACGAGCAGTACTTC CASSSGGRFTYEQYF
TRBJ1-1 . TRBV7-2 TRBD1 TGTGCCAGCAGCTTAGGGGGGACAGGGTCTCGGAACACTGAAGCTTTCTTT CASSLGGTGSRNTEAFF
TRBJ1-5 few TRBV6-1 . TGTGCCAGCAGTGACCCACAGGGTCTCAATCAGCCCCAGCATTTT CASSDPQGLNQPQHF
TRBJ1-3 . TRBV7-2 . TGTGCCAGCAGCTTAGCGCCTAGGGGTCAGGCTGGAAACACCATATATTTT CASSLAPRGQAGNTIYF
TRBJ2-1 . TRBV7-2 . TGTGCCAGCAGGGAAGTAGGGGATGGTGAGCAGTTCTTC CASREVGDGEQFF
TRBJ2-7 once TRBV6-1 TRBD2 TGTGCCAGCAGTGAAGTCATTACGGCGGGAGGACAATACGAGCAGTACTTC CASSEVITAGGQYEQYF
TRBJ2-1 . TRBV7-9 TRBD2 TGTGCCAGCAGTCGGGCGGGGGGTGAGCAGTTCTTC CASSRAGGEQFF
TRBJ2-1 . TRBV19 TRBD2 TGTGCCAGTAGTCCGCAACCGATAGCGGGAGGGCCAATCAATGAGCAGTTCTTC CASSPQPIAGGPINEQFF
TRBJ2-2 . TRBV24-1 TRBD1 TGTGCCCCCAAGGGACAGGGGGGCACCGGGGAGCTGTTTTTT CAPKGQGGTGELFF